This T cell receptor beta chain derives from a study of T cells in localized non-small cell lung cancer. The CDR3 contains 15 residues. Germline assignment: CDR1 SGHNT and CDR2 YENEEA. Trimming left V 1 base short and J 4 bases short, with 10 bases between. This clone was seen a few times. Method: immunoSEQ multiplex PCR; TCRdb's copy keeps in-frame clones and lacks some. The sample yields 2,000 or so clones, roughly 24% seen once. Specimen: normal lung tissue next to the tumor, collected before any cancer treatment. The clonotype comes from a woman aged 35 to 70 with stage II squamous cell lung carcinoma. The chain employs TRBV11-3 and TRBJ2-2; D is possibly TRBD2 (5 bases). For the CDR3, the DNA is TGTGCCAGCAGCTTAGGGGGAGCGGTCACCGGGGAGCTGTTTTTT. This sequence encodes CASSLGGAVTGELFF.